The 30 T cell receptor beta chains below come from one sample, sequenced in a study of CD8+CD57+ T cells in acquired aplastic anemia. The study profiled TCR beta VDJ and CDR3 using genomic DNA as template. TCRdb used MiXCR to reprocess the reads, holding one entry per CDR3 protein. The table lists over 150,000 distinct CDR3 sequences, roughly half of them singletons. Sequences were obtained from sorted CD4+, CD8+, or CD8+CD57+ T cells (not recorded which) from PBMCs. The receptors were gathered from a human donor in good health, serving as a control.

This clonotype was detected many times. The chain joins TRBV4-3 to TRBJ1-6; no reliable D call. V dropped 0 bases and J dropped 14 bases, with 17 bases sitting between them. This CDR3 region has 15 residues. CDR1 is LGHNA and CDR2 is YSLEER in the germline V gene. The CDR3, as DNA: TGCGCCAGCAGCCAAGAAGATCCGGGCCGCGGGGCCCTCCACTTT. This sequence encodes CASSQEDPGRGALHF.

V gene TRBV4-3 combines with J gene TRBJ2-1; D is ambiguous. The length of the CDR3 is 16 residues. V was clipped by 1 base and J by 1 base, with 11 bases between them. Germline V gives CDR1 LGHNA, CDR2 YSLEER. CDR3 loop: CASSQVRADSYNEQFF. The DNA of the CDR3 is TGCGCCAGCAGCCAAGTTCGAGCAGATTCCTACAATGAGCAGTTCTTC.

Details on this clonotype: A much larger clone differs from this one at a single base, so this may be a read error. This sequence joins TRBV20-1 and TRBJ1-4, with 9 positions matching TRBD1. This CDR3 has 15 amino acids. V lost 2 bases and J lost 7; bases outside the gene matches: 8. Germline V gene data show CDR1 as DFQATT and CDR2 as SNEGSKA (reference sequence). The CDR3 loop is CSARNPTGGIEKLFF. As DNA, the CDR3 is TGCAGTGCTAGAAATCCCACAGGGGGCATTGAAAAACTGTTTTTT.

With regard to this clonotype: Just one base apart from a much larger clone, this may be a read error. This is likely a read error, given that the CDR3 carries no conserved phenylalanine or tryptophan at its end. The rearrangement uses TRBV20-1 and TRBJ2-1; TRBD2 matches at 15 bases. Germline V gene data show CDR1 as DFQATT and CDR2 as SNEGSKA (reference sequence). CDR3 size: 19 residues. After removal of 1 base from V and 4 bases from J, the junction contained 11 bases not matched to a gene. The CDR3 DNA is TGCAGTGCTAGAGGGTCCGGACTAGCGGGGGGGCCATGGTACAATGAGCAGTTCTCC. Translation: CSARGSGLAGGPWYNEQFS.

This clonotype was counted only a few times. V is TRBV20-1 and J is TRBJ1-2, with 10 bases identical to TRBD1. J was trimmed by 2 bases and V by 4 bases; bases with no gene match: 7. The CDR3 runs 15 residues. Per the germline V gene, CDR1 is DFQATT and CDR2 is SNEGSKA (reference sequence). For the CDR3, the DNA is TGCAGTGCTATTCAGACAGGGGGCACCAACTATGGCTACACCTTC. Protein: CSAIQTGGTNYGYTF.

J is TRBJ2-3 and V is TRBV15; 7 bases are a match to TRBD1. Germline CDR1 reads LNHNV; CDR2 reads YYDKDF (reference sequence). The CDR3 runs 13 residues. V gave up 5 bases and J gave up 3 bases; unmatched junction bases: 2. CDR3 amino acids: CATSLQGTDTQYF. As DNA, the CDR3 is TGTGCCACCAGCTTACAGGGGACAGATACGCAGTATTTT. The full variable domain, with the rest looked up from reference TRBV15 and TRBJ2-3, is DAMVIQNPRYQVTQFGKPVTLSCSQTLNHNVMYWYQQKSSQAPKLLFHYYDKDFNNEADTPDNFQSRRPNTSFCFLDIRSPGLGDTAMYLCATSLQGTDTQYFGPGTRLTVL.

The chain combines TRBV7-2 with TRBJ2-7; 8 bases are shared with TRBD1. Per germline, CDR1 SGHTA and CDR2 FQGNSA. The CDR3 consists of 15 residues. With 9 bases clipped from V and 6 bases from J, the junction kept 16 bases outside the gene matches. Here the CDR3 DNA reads TGTGCCAGTAGTGGAAAACGGACAGGGATCGTCGAGCAGTACTTC. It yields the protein CASSGKRTGIVEQYF. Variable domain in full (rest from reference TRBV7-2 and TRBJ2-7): GAGVSQSPSNKVTEKGKDVELRCDPISGHTALYWYRQSLGQGLEFLIYFQGNSAPDKSGLPSDRFSAERTGGSVSTLTIQRTQQEDSAVYLCASSGKRTGIVEQYFGPGTRLTVT.

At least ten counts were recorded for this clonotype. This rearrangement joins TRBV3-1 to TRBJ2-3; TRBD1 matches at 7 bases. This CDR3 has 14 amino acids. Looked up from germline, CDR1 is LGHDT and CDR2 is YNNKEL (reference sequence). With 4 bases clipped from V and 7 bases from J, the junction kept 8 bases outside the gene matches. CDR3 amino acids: CASSRPDRFNTQYF. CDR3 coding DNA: TGTGCCAGCAGCCGCCCGGACAGGTTCAATACGCAGTATTTT.

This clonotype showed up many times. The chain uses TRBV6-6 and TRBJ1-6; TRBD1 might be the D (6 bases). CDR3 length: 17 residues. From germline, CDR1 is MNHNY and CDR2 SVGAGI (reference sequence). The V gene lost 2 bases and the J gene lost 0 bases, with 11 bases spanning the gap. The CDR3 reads CASSYLDRSSYNSPLHF. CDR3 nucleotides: TGTGCCAGCAGTTACCTCGACAGGAGCTCCTATAATTCACCCCTCCACTTT.

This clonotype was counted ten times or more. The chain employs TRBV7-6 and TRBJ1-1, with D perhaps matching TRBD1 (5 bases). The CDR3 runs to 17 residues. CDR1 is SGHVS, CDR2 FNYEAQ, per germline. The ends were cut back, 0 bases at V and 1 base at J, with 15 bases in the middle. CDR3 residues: CASSLAGGVSGNTEAFF. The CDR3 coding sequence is TGTGCCAGCAGCTTAGCCGGGGGAGTATCAGGGAACACTGAAGCTTTCTTT.

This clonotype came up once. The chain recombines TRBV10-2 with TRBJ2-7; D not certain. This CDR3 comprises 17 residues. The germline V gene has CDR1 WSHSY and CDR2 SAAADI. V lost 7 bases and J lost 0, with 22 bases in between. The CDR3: CASNPGPAPPLSYEQYF. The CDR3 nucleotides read TGCGCCAGCAACCCCGGGCCAGCCCCCCCCCTCTCCTACGAGCAGTACTTC.

The CDR3 loop reads CSAPRAGGRDTQYF. In nucleotides, the CDR3 is TGCAGTGCCCCACGGGCGGGGGGGAGGGATACGCAGTATTTT. The gene calls are TRBV20-1 and TRBJ2-3; 9 bases fit TRBD2. V trimming: 6 bases; J trimming: 6 bases; junction bases outside the gene matches: 10. The germline gives CDR1 DFQATT, CDR2 SNEGSKA (reference sequence). This CDR3 is built from 14 residues.

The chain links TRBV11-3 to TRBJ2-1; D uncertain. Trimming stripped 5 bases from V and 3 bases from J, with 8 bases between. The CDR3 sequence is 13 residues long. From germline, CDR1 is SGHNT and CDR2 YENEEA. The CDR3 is CASSPESYNEQFF. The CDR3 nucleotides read TGTGCCAGCAGCCCCGAGAGCTACAATGAGCAGTTCTTC. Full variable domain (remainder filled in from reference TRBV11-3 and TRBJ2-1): EAGVVQSPRYKIIEKKQPVAFWCNPISGHNTLYWYLQNLGQGPELLIRYENEEAVDDSQLPKDRFSAERLKGVDSTLKIQPAELGDSAVYLCASSPESYNEQFFGPGTRLTVL.

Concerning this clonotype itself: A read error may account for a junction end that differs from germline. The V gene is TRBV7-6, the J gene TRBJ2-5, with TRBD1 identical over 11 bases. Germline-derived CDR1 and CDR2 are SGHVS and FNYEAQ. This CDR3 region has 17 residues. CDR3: CASSLARDRGIWETQYF. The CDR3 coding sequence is TGTGCTAGCAGCTTGGCCCGGGACAGGGGGATTTGGGAGACCCAGTACTTC.

DNA for the CDR3: TGTGCCAGCAGTTTAAGGGGGGGCTCGGCAACTAATGAAAAACTGTTTTTT. Translated: CASSLRGGSATNEKLFF. The chain carries TRBV12-3 or TRBV12-4 and TRBJ1-4; D is possibly TRBD1 (6 bases). V lost 2 bases, J lost 0 bases, and 13 bases lay in between. This CDR3 spans 17 amino acids.

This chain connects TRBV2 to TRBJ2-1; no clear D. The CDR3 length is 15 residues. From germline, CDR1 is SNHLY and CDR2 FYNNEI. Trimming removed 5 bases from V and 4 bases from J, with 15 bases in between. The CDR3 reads CASSLTIAGYNEQFF. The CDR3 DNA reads TGTGCCAGCAGTTTAACAATAGCCGGGTACAATGAGCAGTTCTTC. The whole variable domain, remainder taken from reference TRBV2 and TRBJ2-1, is EPEVTQTPSHQVTQMGQEVILRCVPISNHLYFYWYRQILGQKVEFLVSFYNNEISEKSEIFDDQFSVERPDGSNFTLKIRSTKLEDSAMYFCASSLTIAGYNEQFFGPGTRLTVL.

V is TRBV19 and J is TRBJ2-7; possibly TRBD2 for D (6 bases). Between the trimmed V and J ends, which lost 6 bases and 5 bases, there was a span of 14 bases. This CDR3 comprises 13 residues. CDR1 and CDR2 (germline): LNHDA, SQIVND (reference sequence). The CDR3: CASRTGGKDEQYF. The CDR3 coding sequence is TGTGCCAGTAGGACCGGGGGAAAGGACGAGCAGTACTTC.

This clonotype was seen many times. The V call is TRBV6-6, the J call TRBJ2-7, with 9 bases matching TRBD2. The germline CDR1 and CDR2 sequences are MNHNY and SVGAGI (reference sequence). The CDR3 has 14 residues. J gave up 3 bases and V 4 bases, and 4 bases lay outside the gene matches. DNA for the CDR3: TGTGCCAGCAGTTTTGGACTAGCGAGCTACGAGCAGTACTTC. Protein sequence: CASSFGLASYEQYF.

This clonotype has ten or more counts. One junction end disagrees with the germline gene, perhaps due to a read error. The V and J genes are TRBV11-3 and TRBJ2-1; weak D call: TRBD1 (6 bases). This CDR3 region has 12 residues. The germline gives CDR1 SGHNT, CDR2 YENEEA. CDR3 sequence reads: CASSLGFTGQVF. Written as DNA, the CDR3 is TGTGCCAGCAGCTTAGGTTTTACAGGGCAGGTCTTC.

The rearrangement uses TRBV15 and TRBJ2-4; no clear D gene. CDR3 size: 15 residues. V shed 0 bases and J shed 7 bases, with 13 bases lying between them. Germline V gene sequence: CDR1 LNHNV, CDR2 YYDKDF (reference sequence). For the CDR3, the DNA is TGTGCCACCAGCAGAGATCTGACCCGCACTAACATTCAGTACTTC. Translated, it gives CATSRDLTRTNIQYF.

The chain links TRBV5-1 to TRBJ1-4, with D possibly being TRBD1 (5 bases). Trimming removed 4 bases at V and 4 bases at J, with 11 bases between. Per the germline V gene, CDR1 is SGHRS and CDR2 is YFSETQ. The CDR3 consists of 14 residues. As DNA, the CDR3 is TGCGCCAGCAGCAAGGGGCAGCTTAATGAAAAACTGTTTTTT. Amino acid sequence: CASSKGQLNEKLFF.

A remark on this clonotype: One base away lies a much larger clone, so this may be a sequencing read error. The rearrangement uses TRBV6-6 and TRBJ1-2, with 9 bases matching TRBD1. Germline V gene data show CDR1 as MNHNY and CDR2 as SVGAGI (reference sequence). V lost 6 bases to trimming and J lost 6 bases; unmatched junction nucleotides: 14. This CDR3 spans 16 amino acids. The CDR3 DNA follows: TGTGCCAGCAGCGACTGGGACAGGGAGCCTCTCCATGGCTACACCTTC. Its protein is CASSDWDREPLHGYTF.

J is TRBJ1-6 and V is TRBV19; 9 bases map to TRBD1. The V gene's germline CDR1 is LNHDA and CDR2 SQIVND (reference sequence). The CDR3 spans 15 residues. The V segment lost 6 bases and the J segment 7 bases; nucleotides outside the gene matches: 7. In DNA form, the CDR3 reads TGTGCCAGTAGCAAGGACAGGGGAGTAAATTCACCCCTCCACTTT. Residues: CASSKDRGVNSPLHF.

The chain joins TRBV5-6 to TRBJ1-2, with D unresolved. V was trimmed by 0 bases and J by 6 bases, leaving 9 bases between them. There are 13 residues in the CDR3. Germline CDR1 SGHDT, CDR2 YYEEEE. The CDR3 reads CASSLVVGDGYTF. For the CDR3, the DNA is TGTGCCAGCAGCTTGGTAGTAGGAGATGGCTACACCTTC.

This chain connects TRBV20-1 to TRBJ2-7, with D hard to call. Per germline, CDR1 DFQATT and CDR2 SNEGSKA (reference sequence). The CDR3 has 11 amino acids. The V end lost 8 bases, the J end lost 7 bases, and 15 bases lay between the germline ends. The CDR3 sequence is CSTQTQREQYF. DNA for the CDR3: TGCAGTACCCAGACCCAGAGGGAGCAGTACTTC.

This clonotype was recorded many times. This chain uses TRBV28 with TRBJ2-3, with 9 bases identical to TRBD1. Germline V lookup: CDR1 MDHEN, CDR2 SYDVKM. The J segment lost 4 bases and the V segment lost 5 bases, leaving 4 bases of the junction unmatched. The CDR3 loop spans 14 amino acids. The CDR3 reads CASSRTGDPDTQYF. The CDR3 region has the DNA TGTGCCAGCAGTCGGACAGGGGATCCAGATACGCAGTATTTT.

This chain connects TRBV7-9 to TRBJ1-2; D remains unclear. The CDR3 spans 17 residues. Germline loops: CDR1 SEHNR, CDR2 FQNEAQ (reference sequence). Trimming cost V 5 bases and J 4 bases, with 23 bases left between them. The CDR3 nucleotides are TGTGCCAGCAGCCCGGGAGCAGGTGGGGAACTTGTCTATGGCTACACCTTC. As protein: CASSPGAGGELVYGYTF.

The DNA for the CDR3 is TGTGCCAGCAGTGCTGGTGGGGGGGAAGAGACCCAGTACTTC. Its translation: CASSAGGGEETQYF. The chain uses TRBV9 and TRBJ2-7; TRBD2 agrees at 7 bases. With the DNA end fitting TRBJ2-5 better, the J assignment may be wrong. The CDR3 is 14 amino acids. CDR1 SGDLS and CDR2 YYNGEE come from the germline V gene.

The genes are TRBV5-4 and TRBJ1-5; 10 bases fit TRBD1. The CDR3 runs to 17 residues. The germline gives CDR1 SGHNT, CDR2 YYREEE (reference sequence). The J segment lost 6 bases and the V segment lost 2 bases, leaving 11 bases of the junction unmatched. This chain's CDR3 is CASSFDGGTGASQPQHF. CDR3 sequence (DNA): TGTGCCAGCAGCTTCGACGGGGGGACAGGGGCTAGTCAGCCCCAGCATTTT.

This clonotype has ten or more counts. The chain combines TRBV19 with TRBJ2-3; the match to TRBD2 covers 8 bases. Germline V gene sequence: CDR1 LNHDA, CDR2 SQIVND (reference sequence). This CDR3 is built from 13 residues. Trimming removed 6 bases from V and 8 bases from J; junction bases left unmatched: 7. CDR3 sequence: CASSTGGEGTQYF. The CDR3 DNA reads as TGTGCCAGTAGCACCGGGGGGGAAGGTACGCAGTATTTT.